The subject of this entry is one T cell receptor (beta chain). These data come from a study of blood T cell repertoires in COVID-19. Study-level background: In each case, the material was cDNA or gDNA derived from T cells, B-cell-depleted T cells, or PBMCs.

Sequenced by immunoSEQ multiplex PCR; TCRdb stores in-frame clones only, minus some. The sample includes about 220,000 clones, 84% seen only once; the top ten take 15% to 20%. Germline loops: CDR1 ENHRY, CDR2 SYGVKD. V gave up 7 bases and J gave up 2 bases; unmatched junction bases: 6. There are 15 residues in the CDR3. This chain connects TRBV10-3 to TRBJ2-3; 10 bases agree with TRBD1. This clonotype was obtained from a man aged 25 to 40 with active or convalescent COVID-19. Input material: peripheral blood. CDR3: CAITTGQGNTDTQYF. The CDR3 DNA follows: TGTGCCATCACAACGGGACAGGGGAACACAGATACGCAGTATTTT.